Presented here are 8 T cell receptor beta chains from one specimen sequenced in a study of cytomegalovirus exposure and HLA in healthy donors (TCRdb year 2017). The library was generated by the immunoSEQ multiplex PCR assay. For the multiplex PCR, a mixture combining 60 forward primers for TCR Vbeta segments and 13 reverse primers for TCR Jbeta segments was used. This is the immuneACCESS table as TCRdb keeps it, with only in-frame sequences that have V and J called. A part of the clones is gone; compared with another copy, unresolved V genes explain less than half, and the rest is unexplained. The table for this sample lists around 280,000 clones; about 87% of them were counted only once. Approximately 2% of the sample is in the top ten clones. The sample comprised PBMCs. Source of these receptors: a woman aged 18-29 years in good health and CMV-seronegative.

This chain connects TRBV19 to TRBJ1-2; D perhaps matches TRBD1 (5 bases). The germline V gene has CDR1 LNHDA and CDR2 SQIVND (reference sequence). Trimming shortened V by 3 bases and J by 3 bases, and 14 bases separated the two germline ends. The CDR3 has 15 amino acids. This chain's CDR3 is CASSIGGVNDYGYTF. The CDR3 bases are TGTGCCAGTAGTATTGGAGGGGTTAATGACTATGGCTACACCTTC. The whole variable domain, filled in from reference TRBV19 and TRBJ1-2, reads DGGITQSPKYLFRKEGQNVTLSCEQNLNHDAMYWYRQDPGQGLRLIYYSQIVNDFQKGDIAEGYSVSREKKESFPLTVTSAQKNPTAFYLCASSIGGVNDYGYTFGSGTRLTVV.

The chain links TRBV5-1 to TRBJ2-1; TRBD1 agrees at 7 bases. The CDR3 runs 17 residues. Germline values: CDR1 SGHRS, CDR2 YFSETQ. Trimming removed 4 bases from V and 2 bases from J; junction bases left unmatched: 12. CDR3 sequence (DNA): TGCGCCAGCAGCCCCCCTACTGGACAGGCAGCCTACAATGAGCAGTTCTTC. This sequence encodes CASSPPTGQAAYNEQFF.

This chain uses TRBV7-9 with TRBJ1-6; 7 bases are a match to TRBD1. The CDR3 is 19 amino acids. The V and J ends lost 2 bases and 0 bases, in that order; junction bases with no gene match: 10. Germline CDR1 and CDR2: SEHNR and FQNEAQ (reference sequence). Written as DNA, the CDR3 is TGTGCCAGCAGCTTAAGTTACGGACAGGCGAGCTCCTATAATTCACCCCTCCACTTT. This translates into CASSLSYGQASSYNSPLHF.

This clone was seen just once. The gene calls are TRBV30 and TRBJ2-2; a weak D match, TRBD1 (6 bases). With 7 bases removed from V and 1 base from J, the gap between germline ends came to 16 bases. The CDR3 spans 15 residues. Germline loops: CDR1 GTSNPN, CDR2 SVGIG (reference sequence). CDR3 DNA: TGTGCCTCCCCTCAGTTAGGGGGGAACACCGGGGAGCTGTTTTTT. This encodes CASPQLGGNTGELFF.

V gene TRBV2 combines with J gene TRBJ1-5; TRBD1 agrees at 7 bases. The CDR3 length is 16 residues. After removal of 6 bases from V and 2 bases from J, the junction contained 10 bases not matched to a gene. Germline V gene data show CDR1 as SNHLY and CDR2 as FYNNEI. In DNA, the CDR3 is TGTGCCAGCAGGGCTAACAGGGGCATTGGCAATCAGCCCCAGCATTTT. Its translation: CASRANRGIGNQPQHF. The whole variable domain, filled in from reference TRBV2 and TRBJ1-5, reads EPEVTQTPSHQVTQMGQEVILRCVPISNHLYFYWYRQILGQKVEFLVSFYNNEISEKSEIFDDQFSVERPDGSNFTLKIRSTKLEDSAMYFCASRANRGIGNQPQHFGDGTRLSIL.

The rearrangement links TRBV29-1 to TRBJ2-7, with D possibly matching TRBD1 (5 bases). Per the germline V gene, CDR1 is SQVTM and CDR2 is ANQGSEA. The CDR3 spans 12 residues. The V gene lost 3 bases and the J gene lost 3 bases, with 9 bases spanning the gap. CDR3 nucleotide sequence: TGCAGCGTTGAGGGGCAGAGCTACGAGCAGTACTTC. Amino acid sequence: CSVEGQSYEQYF.

The chain couples TRBV11-2 to TRBJ2-3; 8 bases are a match to TRBD2. CDR1 SGHAT and CDR2 FQNNGV come from the germline V gene. V was pared by 3 bases and J by 2 bases, with 4 bases of the junction left unmatched. This CDR3 comprises 15 residues. The DNA of the CDR3 is TGTGCCAGCAGCTTTAGCGGGGACTTCACAGATACGCAGTATTTT. Amino acids: CASSFSGDFTDTQYF.

The J gene is TRBJ1-1, the V gene TRBV6-5; D is possibly TRBD1 (6 bases). CDR1 is MNHEY, CDR2 SVGAGI, per germline. Trimming took off 4 bases at V and 4 bases at J, with 7 bases between the two ends. This CDR3 spans 12 amino acids. The CDR3 loop reads CASSSRGTEAFF. DNA of the CDR3: TGTGCCAGCAGTTCCAGGGGCACTGAAGCTTTCTTT.